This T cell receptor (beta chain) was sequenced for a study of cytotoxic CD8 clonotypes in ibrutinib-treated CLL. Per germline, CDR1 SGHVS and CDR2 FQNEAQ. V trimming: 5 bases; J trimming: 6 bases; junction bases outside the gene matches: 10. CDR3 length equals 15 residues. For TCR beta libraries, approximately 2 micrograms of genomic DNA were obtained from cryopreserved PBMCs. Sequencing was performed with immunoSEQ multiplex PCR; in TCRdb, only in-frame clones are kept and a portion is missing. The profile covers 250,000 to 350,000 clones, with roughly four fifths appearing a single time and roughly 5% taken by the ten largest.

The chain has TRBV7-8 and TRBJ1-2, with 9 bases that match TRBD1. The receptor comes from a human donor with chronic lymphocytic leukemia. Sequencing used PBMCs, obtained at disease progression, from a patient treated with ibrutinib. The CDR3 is CASSPSTGGKDGYTF. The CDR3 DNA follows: TGTGCCAGCAGCCCGTCGACAGGGGGTAAGGATGGCTACACCTTC. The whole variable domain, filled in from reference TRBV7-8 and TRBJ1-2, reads GAGVSQSPRYKVAKRGQDVALRCDPISGHVSLFWYQQALGQGPEFLTYFQNEAQLDKSGLPSDRFFAERPEGSVSTLKIQRTQQEDSAVYLCASSPSTGGKDGYTFGSGTRLTVV.